A selection of T cell receptor beta chains follows, all from one sample in a study of T cells in localized non-small cell lung cancer. Repertoires were generated with immunoSEQ multiplex PCR, while TCRdb's copy carries only in-frame clones and drops some. Found here are about 33,000 clones, 87% of them singletons; the top ten hold around 17%. The sample was peripheral blood mononuclear cells, taken before any cancer treatment. Source of these receptors: a man between 40 and 75 years old with stage III lung adenocarcinoma. The CDR3 runs from the conserved cysteine through the conserved F or W.

V,CDR3
TRBV7-3,CASGNRDLRGYTF
TRBV6-6,CASSLLAEAFF
TRBV28,CASSSTLWVEAFF
TRBV29-1,CSVEQGRGENQPQHF
TRBV19,CASSKLADTQYF
TRBV6-6,CASSSSGYEQYF
TRBV2,CASSQGLAGTGSTQYF
TRBV19,CASSMTSGGSTDTQYF
TRBV7-8,CASSLIGSGMGNQPQHF
TRBV28,CASTGGPQETQYF
TRBV28,CASSYIAGVTGELFF
TRBV7-2,CASGRGSWGEQFF
TRBV21-1,CASVGSTRETQYF
TRBV5-6,CASQYSYNSPLHF
TRBV18,CASSPRGEGRADTQYF
TRBV4-3,CASSQGRETQYF
TRBV9,CASSVDGGPYNEQFF
TRBV6-9,CASSYSRTIGYTF